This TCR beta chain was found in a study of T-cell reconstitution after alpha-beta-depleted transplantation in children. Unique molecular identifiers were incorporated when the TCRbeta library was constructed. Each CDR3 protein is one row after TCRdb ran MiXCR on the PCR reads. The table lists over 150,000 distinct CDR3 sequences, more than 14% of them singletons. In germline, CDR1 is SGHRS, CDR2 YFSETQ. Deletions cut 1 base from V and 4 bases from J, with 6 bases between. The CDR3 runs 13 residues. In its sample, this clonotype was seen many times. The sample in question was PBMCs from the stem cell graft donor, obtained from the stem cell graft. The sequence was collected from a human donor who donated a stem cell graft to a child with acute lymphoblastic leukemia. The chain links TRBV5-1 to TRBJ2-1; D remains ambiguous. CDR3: CASSLSYYNEQFF. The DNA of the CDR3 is TGCGCCAGCAGCTTGAGTTATTACAATGAGCAGTTCTTC.